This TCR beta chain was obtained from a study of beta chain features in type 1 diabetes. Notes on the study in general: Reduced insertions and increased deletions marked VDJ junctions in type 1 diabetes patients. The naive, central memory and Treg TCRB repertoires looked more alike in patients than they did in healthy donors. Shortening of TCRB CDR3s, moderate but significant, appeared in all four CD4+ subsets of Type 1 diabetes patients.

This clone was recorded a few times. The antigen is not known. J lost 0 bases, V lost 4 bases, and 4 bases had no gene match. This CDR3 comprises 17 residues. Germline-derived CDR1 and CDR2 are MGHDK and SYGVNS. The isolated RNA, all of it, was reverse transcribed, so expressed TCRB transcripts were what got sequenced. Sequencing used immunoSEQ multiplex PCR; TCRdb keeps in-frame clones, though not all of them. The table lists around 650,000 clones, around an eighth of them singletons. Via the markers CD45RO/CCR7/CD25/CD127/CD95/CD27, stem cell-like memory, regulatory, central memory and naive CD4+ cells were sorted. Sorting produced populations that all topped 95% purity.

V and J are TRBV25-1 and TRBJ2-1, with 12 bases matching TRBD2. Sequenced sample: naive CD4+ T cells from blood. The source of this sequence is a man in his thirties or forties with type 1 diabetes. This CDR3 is CASSGGLAGPSYNEQFF. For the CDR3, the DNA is TGTGCCAGCAGTGGGGGACTAGCGGGCCCCTCCTACAATGAGCAGTTCTTC.